Below are 3 T cell receptor beta chains sequenced from a single sample in a study of early T cells in non-severe SARS-CoV-2 infection. TCRdb itself ran the 5' RACE reads through MiXCR, one entry per CDR3 protein. The sample lists around 27,000 distinct CDR3 sequences; roughly 5% were seen once. Specimen: whole blood. These receptors were collected from an adult who was a healthcare worker with PCR-confirmed SARS-CoV-2 infection or an uninfected control (not recorded which).

This clonotype was observed at least ten times. The CDR3 loop is CASSPRHPTEAFF. The CDR3 nucleotides are TGTGCCAGCAGTCCTCGACACCCGACTGAAGCTTTCTTT. This chain uses TRBV27 with TRBJ1-1, with D hard to call. There are 13 residues in the CDR3. Between the trimmed V and J ends, which lost 5 bases and 5 bases, there was a span of 12 bases. CDR1 is MNHEY, CDR2 SMNVEV, per germline (reference sequence).

This clonotype was found many times. V is TRBV7-2 and J is TRBJ1-4; D gene unclear. The germline V gene encodes CDR1 SGHTA and CDR2 FQGNSA. This CDR3 is 15 amino acids long. Between the trimmed V and J ends, which lost 5 bases and 8 bases, there was a span of 18 bases. CDR3: CASSPHSGNQEKLFF. For the CDR3, the DNA is TGTGCCAGCAGCCCACATTCGGGGAATCAAGAAAAACTGTTTTTT.

This clonotype occurred many times. The chain uses TRBV9 and TRBJ1-6; D is unresolved. Germline CDR1 and CDR2: SGDLS and YYNGEE. The CDR3 spans 15 residues. Trimming removed 4 bases at V and 9 bases at J, with 17 bases between. CDR3 bases: TGTGCCAGCAGCTCCGCAGGTAGTGGAGCTTCACCCCTCCACTTT. This gives the protein CASSSAGSGASPLHF.